This TCR beta chain is drawn from a study of early T cells in non-severe SARS-CoV-2 infection. With 10 bases removed from V and 8 bases from J, the gap between germline ends came to 17 bases. Germline CDR1 and CDR2: ENHRY and SYGVKD. The length of the CDR3 is 12 residues. This clonotype was counted once. TCRdb analysed the 5' RACE reads with MiXCR anew, one entry per CDR3 protein. The table shows about 21,000 distinct CDR3 sequences, with under 4.5% occurring only once. Sequenced material: whole blood. The V call is TRBV10-3, the J call TRBJ1-1, with D possibly TRBD1 on 6 matching bases. The receptor's source is an adult who was a healthcare worker with PCR-confirmed SARS-CoV-2 infection or an uninfected control (not recorded which). The CDR3 nucleotides are TGTGCCACGTCACCTCCGGACAGAGAAGCTTTCTTT. This codes for CATSPPDREAFF.